This T cell receptor (beta chain) emerged from a study of blood T cell repertoires in COVID-19. Turning to the study itself: Samples came from the United States, Italy and Spain, spanning acute and convalescent COVID-19.

From germline, CDR1 is SGHTS and CDR2 YDEGEE. There are 16 residues in the CDR3. V was clipped by 0 bases and J by 7 bases, with 16 bases between them. The assay was immunoSEQ multiplex PCR, and TCRdb's table has in-frame clones only and misses some. The table lists 300,000 to 400,000 clones, 87% of them singletons. This TCR came from a man aged 45-65 years with active or convalescent COVID-19. The rearrangement links TRBV5-8 to TRBJ2-2, with a weak D call TRBD1 (5 bases). Sample: peripheral blood. CDR3 nucleotide sequence: TGTGCCAGCAGCTTGGTTTATGGCAGGGAATACGGGGAGCTGTTTTTT. It translates to CASSLVYGREYGELFF.